Presented here are 20 T cell receptor beta chains from one specimen sequenced in a study of T cell responses to AZD1222 COVID-19 vaccine. TCRdb keeps only in-frame clones here, not all; method: immunoSEQ multiplex PCR. The top ten clones hold 4% to 5.5% of a sample with 150,000 or so clones, approximately 90% of them seen once. The starting material was peripheral blood, obtained on day 0 of AZD1222 vaccination. These TCRs come from an adult in good health.

V usage is TRBV7-2 and J usage is TRBJ2-1, with 11 bases fitting TRBD1. Germline values: CDR1 SGHTA, CDR2 FQGNSA. CDR3 size: 17 residues. V lost 2 bases to trimming and J lost 4 bases; unmatched junction nucleotides: 7. CDR3 in amino acids: CASSLRTGGDGYNEQFF. The CDR3 bases are TGTGCCAGCAGCTTAAGGACAGGGGGCGATGGTTACAATGAGCAGTTCTTC.

The rearrangement uses TRBV7-3 and TRBJ2-3, with 7 bases fitting TRBD2. Per the germline V gene, CDR1 is SGHTA and CDR2 is FQGTGA. The CDR3 consists of 14 residues. The ends lost 5 bases at V and 6 bases at J; junction bases unmatched: 8. The CDR3 loop reads CASSPGGGMDTQYF. Written as DNA, the CDR3 is TGTGCCAGCAGCCCGGGGGGTGGCATGGATACGCAGTATTTT.

The chain combines TRBV19 with TRBJ2-1; TRBD2 might be the D (7 bases). The CDR3 is 15 amino acids. Looked up from germline, CDR1 is LNHDA and CDR2 is SQIVND (reference sequence). V was pared by 7 bases and J by 7 bases, with 20 bases between. The CDR3 nucleotides read TGTGCCAGTACCCTAAAAGGGGGGAGGGGAAATGAGCAGTTCTTC. It is translated as CASTLKGGRGNEQFF.

The chain carries TRBV7-6 and TRBJ1-1; D gene ambiguous. In germline, CDR1 is SGHVS, CDR2 FNYEAQ. V was shortened by 8 bases and J by 8 bases, with 12 bases between the two germline ends. This CDR3 spans 11 amino acids. The DNA of the CDR3 is TGTGCCAGCGTCGAGGCGAGGGAAGCTTTCTTT. Amino acids: CASVEAREAFF.

As to this clone: At one boundary the junction diverges from the germline segment, which might be a read error. This chain uses TRBV7-7 with TRBJ2-2; maybe TRBD2 (6 bases). This CDR3 comprises 17 residues. CDR1 is SSHAT, CDR2 FNYEAQ, per germline (reference sequence). The CDR3 spells CASSPVVGSGNTGELFF. Here the CDR3 DNA reads TGTGCTAGCAGCCCGGTCGTGGGTAGCGGGAACACCGGGGAGCTGTTTTTT.

The chain carries TRBV19 and TRBJ2-3; D is tentatively TRBD1 or TRBD2 (5 bases each). The ends were cut back, 2 bases at V and 3 bases at J, with 18 bases in the middle. Germline-derived CDR1 and CDR2 are LNHDA and SQIVND (reference sequence). The CDR3 totals 17 residues. The CDR3 nucleotides are TGTGCCAGTAGTATAATTGAGGGATGGGGGAGTACAGATACGCAGTATTTT. Translated, it gives CASSIIEGWGSTDTQYF.

The gene calls are TRBV6-5 and TRBJ1-4; D ambiguous. The length of the CDR3 is 14 residues. The germline gives CDR1 MNHEY, CDR2 SVGAGI. V dropped 1 base and J dropped 8 bases, with 11 bases sitting between them. The CDR3 DNA follows: TGTGCCAGCAGTTACTTCGAGGGTAGGGAAAAACTGTTTTTT. Translating gives CASSYFEGREKLFF.

J is TRBJ1-1 and V is TRBV9, with 9 bases fitting TRBD1. Germline V gives CDR1 SGDLS, CDR2 YYNGEE. The CDR3 is 14 amino acids. Trimming at V came to 3 bases and at J to 6 bases, leaving 6 bases not matched to a gene. Here the CDR3 reads CASSAGTGLSEAFF. The CDR3 region has the DNA TGTGCCAGCAGCGCCGGGACAGGGTTGTCTGAAGCTTTCTTT. The complete variable domain, with remaining parts taken from reference TRBV9 and TRBJ1-1, reads DSGVTQTPKHLITATGQRVTLRCSPRSGDLSVYWYQQSLDQGLQFLIQYYNGEERAKGNILERFSAQQFPDLHSELNLSSLELGDSALYFCASSAGTGLSEAFFGQGTRLTVV.

J is TRBJ1-6 and V is TRBV13, with a weak D call TRBD1 (6 bases). CDR1 is PRHDT and CDR2 is FYEKMQ in the germline V gene (reference sequence). Between the trimmed V and J ends, which lost 1 base and 9 bases, there was a span of 19 bases. CDR3 length equals 17 residues. This CDR3 is CASSLALGGADTSPLHF. The CDR3 DNA sequence: TGTGCCAGCAGCTTAGCCCTCGGGGGCGCTGACACTTCACCCCTCCACTTT.

The J gene is TRBJ1-2, the V gene TRBV7-9, with a possible D match to TRBD1 (5 bases). The CDR3 runs 14 residues. V dropped 5 bases and J dropped 8 bases, with 18 bases sitting between them. From germline, CDR1 is SEHNR and CDR2 FQNEAQ (reference sequence). The CDR3 reads CASSTPGMTGGYTF. The CDR3 coding sequence is TGTGCCAGCAGCACCCCAGGGATGACGGGCGGCTACACCTTC.

The chain combines TRBV27 with TRBJ1-2, with 12 bases lining up with TRBD1. The V segment lost 2 bases and the J segment 7 bases; nucleotides outside the gene matches: 5. The CDR3 sequence is 15 residues long. Germline values: CDR1 MNHEY, CDR2 SMNVEV (reference sequence). DNA for the CDR3: TGTGCCAGCAGTTTAATAGGGACAGGGGGCAGTGGCTACACCTTC. It codes for CASSLIGTGGSGYTF.

V and J are TRBV5-4 and TRBJ2-5; 8 bases match TRBD2. The CDR3 is 15 amino acids. CDR1 and CDR2 (germline): SGHNT, YYREEE (reference sequence). J was trimmed by 5 bases and V by 4 bases; bases with no gene match: 10. DNA for the CDR3: TGTGCCAGCAGCGCACGAGGACTAGCAGGGGAGACCCAGTACTTC. It is translated as CASSARGLAGETQYF.

CDR3 DNA: TGTGCCAGCAGCTTGGAGACTAGCGGGAGAAATGAGCAGTTCTTC. It is translated as CASSLETSGRNEQFF. The J gene is TRBJ2-1, the V gene TRBV5-8, with TRBD2 identical over 12 bases. Germline values: CDR1 SGHTS, CDR2 YDEGEE. This CDR3 comprises 15 residues. V lost 0 bases to trimming and J lost 7 bases; unmatched junction nucleotides: 2.

This clone was counted a single time. The V call is TRBV2, the J call TRBJ2-5; possibly TRBD1 for D (7 bases). The germline CDR1 and CDR2 sequences are SNHLY and FYNNEI. V lost 4 bases and J lost 5, with 11 bases in between. The CDR3 runs to 13 residues. CDR3 in DNA: TGTGCCAGCAGTGGGGCAGGGGGGGAGACCCAGTACTTC. It encodes CASSGAGGETQYF.

The rearrangement links TRBV6-5 to TRBJ1-2, with a tentative D call TRBD1 (5 bases). This CDR3 comprises 13 residues. Germline CDR1 is MNHEY and CDR2 is SVGAGI. The V end was cut by 10 bases, the J end by 0 bases, with 12 bases between. The CDR3 sequence: CATTVGANYGYTF. The DNA for the CDR3 is TGTGCCACCACAGTGGGGGCTAACTATGGCTACACCTTC.

The chain recombines TRBV5-1 with TRBJ2-3; tentative D call: TRBD1 (5 bases). Trimming removed 8 bases at V and 0 bases at J, with 13 bases between. The CDR3 is 14 amino acids. The V gene's germline CDR1 is SGHRS and CDR2 YFSETQ. The CDR3 DNA follows: TGCGCCAGTTCTCATCCAGGGAGCACAGATACGCAGTATTTT. It translates to CASSHPGSTDTQYF. The complete variable domain, with remaining parts taken from reference TRBV5-1 and TRBJ2-3, reads KAGVTQTPRYLIKTRGQQVTLSCSPISGHRSVSWYQQTPGQGLQFLFEYFSETQRNKGNFPGRFSGRQFSNSRSEMNVSTLELGDSALYLCASSHPGSTDTQYFGPGTRLTVL.

The V and J genes are TRBV6-5 and TRBJ2-7; 7 bases fit TRBD1. V gave up 7 bases and J gave up 2 bases; unmatched junction bases: 11. Germline V gene lookup returns CDR1 MNHEY and CDR2 SVGAGI. This CDR3 is built from 15 residues. The CDR3 here is CASIRDSLITYEQYF. DNA for the CDR3: TGTGCCAGCATACGGGACAGCCTCATTACCTACGAGCAGTACTTC.

This clone has only one observation. V and J are TRBV2 and TRBJ1-2; 7 nucleotides match TRBD1. CDR1 is SNHLY, CDR2 FYNNEI, per germline. The CDR3 runs to 16 residues. The V and J ends lost 10 bases and 2 bases, in that order; junction bases with no gene match: 16. CDR3 sequence (DNA): TGTGCCAATTTCATAACGTCCGGGACAGACAACTATGGCTACACCTTC. Its translation: CANFITSGTDNYGYTF.

The CDR3 bases are TGCGCCAGCAGTGAGAGAGAGAGACTCCGAAACACTGAAGCTTTCTTT. Protein: CASSERERLRNTEAFF. The chain employs TRBV10-2 and TRBJ1-1; D gene ambiguous. CDR3 length: 16 residues. Trimming took 2 bases from V and 2 from J, leaving 15 bases between them. Germline assignment: CDR1 WSHSY and CDR2 SAAADI.

This clone appeared a single time. This chain joins TRBV5-1 and TRBJ2-2, with TRBD1 as a possible D gene (6 bases). Germline CDR1 SGHRS, CDR2 YFSETQ. Trimming removed 3 bases from V and 7 bases from J, with 13 bases in between. The CDR3 is 14 residues long. CDR3 sequence reads: CASSSHRVGGELFF. In nucleotides, the CDR3 is TGCGCCAGCAGCTCCCACAGGGTTGGCGGGGAGCTGTTTTTT. Using reference TRBV5-1 and TRBJ2-2 for the parts outside the CDR3, the full variable domain is KAGVTQTPRYLIKTRGQQVTLSCSPISGHRSVSWYQQTPGQGLQFLFEYFSETQRNKGNFPGRFSGRQFSNSRSEMNVSTLELGDSALYLCASSSHRVGGELFFGEGSRLTVL.